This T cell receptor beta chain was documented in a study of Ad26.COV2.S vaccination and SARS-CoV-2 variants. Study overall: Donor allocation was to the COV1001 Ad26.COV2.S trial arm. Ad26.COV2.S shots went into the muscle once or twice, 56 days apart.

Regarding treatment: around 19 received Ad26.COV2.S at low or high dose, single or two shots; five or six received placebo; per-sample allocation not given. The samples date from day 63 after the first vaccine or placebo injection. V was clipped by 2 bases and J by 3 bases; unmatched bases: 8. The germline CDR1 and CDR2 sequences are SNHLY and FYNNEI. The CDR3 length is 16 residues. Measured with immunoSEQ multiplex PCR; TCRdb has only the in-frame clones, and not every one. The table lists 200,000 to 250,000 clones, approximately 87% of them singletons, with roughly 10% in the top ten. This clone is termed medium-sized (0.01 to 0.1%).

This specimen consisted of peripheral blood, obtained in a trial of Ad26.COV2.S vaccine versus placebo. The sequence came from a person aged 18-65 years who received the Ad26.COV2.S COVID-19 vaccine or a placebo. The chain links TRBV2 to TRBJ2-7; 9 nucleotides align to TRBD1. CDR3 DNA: TGTGCCAGCAGTGAACCCACTAAGGGACAGGGCTACGAGCAGTACTTC. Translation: CASSEPTKGQGYEQYF. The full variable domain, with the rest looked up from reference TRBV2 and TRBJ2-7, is EPEVTQTPSHQVTQMGQEVILRCVPISNHLYFYWYRQILGQKVEFLVSFYNNEISEKSEIFDDQFSVERPDGSNFTLKIRSTKLEDSAMYFCASSEPTKGQGYEQYFGPGTRLTVT.